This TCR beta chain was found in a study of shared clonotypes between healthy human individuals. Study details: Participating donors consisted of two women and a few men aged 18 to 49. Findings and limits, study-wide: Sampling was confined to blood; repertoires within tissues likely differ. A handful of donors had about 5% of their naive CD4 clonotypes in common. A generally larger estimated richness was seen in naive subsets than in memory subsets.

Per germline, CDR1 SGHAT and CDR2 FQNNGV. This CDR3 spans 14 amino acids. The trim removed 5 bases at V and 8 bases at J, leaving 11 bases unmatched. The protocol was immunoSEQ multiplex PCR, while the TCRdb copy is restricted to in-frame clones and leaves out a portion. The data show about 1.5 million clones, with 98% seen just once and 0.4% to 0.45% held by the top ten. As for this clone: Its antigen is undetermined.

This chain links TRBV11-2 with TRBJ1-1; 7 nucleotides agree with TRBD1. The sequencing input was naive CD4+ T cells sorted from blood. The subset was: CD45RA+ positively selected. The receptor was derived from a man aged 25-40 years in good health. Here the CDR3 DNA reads TGTGCCAGCAGCGTGAACAGGGGAGGGTGGGAAGCTTTCTTT. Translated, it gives CASSVNRGGWEAFF. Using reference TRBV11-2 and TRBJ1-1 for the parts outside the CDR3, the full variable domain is EAGVAQSPRYKIIEKRQSVAFWCNPISGHATLYWYQQILGQGPKLLIQFQNNGVVDDSQLPKDRFSAERLKGVDSTLKIQPAKLEDSAVYLCASSVNRGGWEAFFGQGTRLTVV.